The next 6 T cell receptor beta chains were all read from a single sample in a study of early T cells in non-severe SARS-CoV-2 infection. TCRdb recomputed calls from the 5' RACE reads with MiXCR, one row per CDR3 protein. The sample holds about 46,000 distinct CDR3 sequences, roughly 5.4% seen once. Sequencing used whole blood, obtained at baseline. The receptors originated from an adult who was a healthcare worker with PCR-confirmed SARS-CoV-2 infection or an uninfected control (not recorded which).

There are many counts of this clonotype. The V and J genes are TRBV9 and TRBJ2-5; TRBD1 might be the D (6 bases). Looked up from germline, CDR1 is SGDLS and CDR2 is YYNGEE. V shed 1 base and J shed 3 bases, with 13 bases lying between them. The CDR3 sequence is 15 residues long. CDR3 sequence: CASSVRTGSEETQYF. DNA of the CDR3: TGTGCCAGCAGCGTAAGAACAGGGTCGGAAGAGACCCAGTACTTC. The full variable domain, rest sourced from reference TRBV9 and TRBJ2-5, is DSGVTQTPKHLITATGQRVTLRCSPRSGDLSVYWYQQSLDQGLQFLIQYYNGEERAKGNILERFSAQQFPDLHSELNLSSLELGDSALYFCASSVRTGSEETQYFGPGTRLLVL.

This clonotype was seen a handful of times. This CDR3 reads CSATADGRYNEQFF. The CDR3 bases are TGCAGTGCTACTGCCGATGGGAGGTACAATGAGCAGTTCTTC. The gene calls are TRBV20-1 and TRBJ2-1, with D perhaps TRBD2 (6 bases). V shed 4 bases and J shed 4 bases, with 14 bases lying between them. The CDR3 spans 14 residues. Looked up from germline, CDR1 is DFQATT and CDR2 is SNEGSKA (reference sequence).

This clonotype has at least ten counts. The chain is built from TRBV7-8 and TRBJ2-2; D ambiguous. The CDR3 is made up of 15 amino acids. The germline gives CDR1 SGHVS, CDR2 FQNEAQ. V lost 5 bases, J lost 0 bases, and 10 bases lay in between. The CDR3 region has the DNA TGTGCCAGCAGCCCGACGACCGCGAACACCGGGGAGCTGTTTTTT. Protein sequence: CASSPTTANTGELFF.

The CDR3 coding sequence is TGTGCCAGCTCCTTCGAGCAGGAGAACGATCAGCCCCAGCATTTT. It codes for CASSFEQENDQPQHF. This sequence joins TRBV18 and TRBJ1-5; D remains unclear. The CDR3 has 15 residues. The V gene's germline CDR1 is KGHSH and CDR2 LQKENI. Trimming pared 6 bases from V and 5 bases from J, leaving 17 bases between.

In this sample, this clonotype is medium-sized. The rearrangement uses TRBV5-1 and TRBJ1-6; 8 positions agree with TRBD1. The CDR3 covers 16 residues. Germline V lookup: CDR1 SGHRS, CDR2 YFSETQ. J lost 10 bases, V lost 0 bases, and 9 bases had no gene match. In DNA form, the CDR3 reads TGCGCCAGCAGCTTGGATCCCGGGACAGGCACCTCACCCCTCCACTTT. Translated, it gives CASSLDPGTGTSPLHF. Using reference TRBV5-1 and TRBJ1-6 for the parts outside the CDR3, the full variable domain is KAGVTQTPRYLIKTRGQQVTLSCSPISGHRSVSWYQQTPGQGLQFLFEYFSETQRNKGNFPGRFSGRQFSNSRSEMNVSTLELGDSALYLCASSLDPGTGTSPLHFGNGTRLTVT.

Ten or more counts support this clonotype. The gene calls are TRBV11-2 and TRBJ2-1, with unresolved D. V lost 5 bases, J lost 2 bases, and 7 bases lay in between. Per the germline V gene, CDR1 is SGHAT and CDR2 is FQNNGV. The CDR3 runs to 13 residues. This CDR3 reads CASSLQPYNEQFF. Here the CDR3 DNA reads TGTGCCAGCAGCCTCCAGCCCTACAATGAGCAGTTCTTC.